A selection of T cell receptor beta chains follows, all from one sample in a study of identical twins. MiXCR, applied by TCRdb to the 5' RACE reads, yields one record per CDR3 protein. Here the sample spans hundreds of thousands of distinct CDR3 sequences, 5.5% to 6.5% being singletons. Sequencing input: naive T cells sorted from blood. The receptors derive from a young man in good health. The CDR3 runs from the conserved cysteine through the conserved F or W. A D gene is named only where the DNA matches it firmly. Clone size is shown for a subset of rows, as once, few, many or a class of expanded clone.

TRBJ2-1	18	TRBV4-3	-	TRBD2	CASSTRASGGFKGNEQFF	TGCGCCAGCAGCACCAGAGCTAGCGGGGGATTCAAGGGCAATGAGCAGTTCTTC
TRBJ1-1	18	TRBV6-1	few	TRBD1	CASSPLQGGTLENTEAFF	TGTGCCAGCAGCCCTTTACAGGGGGGGACTTTGGAGAACACTGAAGCTTTCTTT
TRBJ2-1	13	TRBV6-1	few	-	CASSEVGGDEQFF	TGTGCCAGCAGTGAGGTGGGGGGTGATGAGCAGTTCTTC
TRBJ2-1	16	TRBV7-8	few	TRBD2	CASSLGLAGGPNEQFF	TGTGCCAGCAGCCTGGGACTAGCGGGAGGACCCAATGAGCAGTTCTTC
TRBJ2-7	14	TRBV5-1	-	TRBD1	CASSMRTGPSEQYF	TGCGCCAGCAGCATGAGGACAGGCCCCTCCGAGCAGTACTTC
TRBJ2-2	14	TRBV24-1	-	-	CATSDRTAAGELFF	TGTGCCACCAGTGACCGGACAGCGGCCGGGGAGCTGTTTTTT
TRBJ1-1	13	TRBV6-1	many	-	CATYDGLNTEAFF	TGTGCCACCTACGACGGGCTGAACACTGAAGCTTTCTTT
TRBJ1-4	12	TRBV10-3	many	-	CAITAGHEKLFF	TGTGCCATCACGGCAGGGCATGAAAAACTGTTTTTT
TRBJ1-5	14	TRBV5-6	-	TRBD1	CASSDGQGNQPQHF	TGTGCCAGCAGCGACGGACAGGGAAATCAGCCCCAGCATTTT
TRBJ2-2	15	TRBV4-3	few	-	CASSQAWIDTGELFF	TGCGCCAGCAGCCAAGCCTGGATCGACACCGGGGAGCTGTTTTTT
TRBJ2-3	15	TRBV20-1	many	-	CSAGVSSGLTDTQYF	TGCAGTGCTGGGGTCTCGAGCGGTCTCACAGATACGCAGTATTTT
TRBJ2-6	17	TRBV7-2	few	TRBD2	CASSSGLAGAGANVLTF	TGTGCCAGCAGCTCAGGACTAGCGGGGGCTGGGGCCAACGTCCTGACTTTC
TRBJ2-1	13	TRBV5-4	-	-	CASSFPGADEQFF	TGTGCCAGCAGCTTTCCAGGGGCCGATGAGCAGTTCTTC
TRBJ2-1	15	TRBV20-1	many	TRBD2	CSADSGSSPFNEQFF	TGCAGTGCTGATAGCGGGAGCTCCCCTTTCAATGAGCAGTTCTTC
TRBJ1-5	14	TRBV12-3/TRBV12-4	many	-	CASSFNDLNQPQHF	TGTGCCAGCAGTTTCAATGACCTGAATCAGCCCCAGCATTTT
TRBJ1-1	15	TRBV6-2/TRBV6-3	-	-	CASRTRQVLNTEAFF	TGTGCCAGCAGGACAAGACAGGTTCTGAACACTGAAGCTTTCTTT
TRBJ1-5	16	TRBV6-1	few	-	CASSEGGGQSNQPQHF	TGTGCCAGCAGTGAAGGAGGAGGCCAATCAAATCAGCCCCAGCATTTT
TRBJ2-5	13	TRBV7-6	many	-	CASSLDLRETQYF	TGTGCCAGCAGCTTAGACCTTCGCGAGACCCAGTACTTC
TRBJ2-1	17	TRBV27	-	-	CASKGVKGPSSYNEQFF	TGTGCCAGCAAGGGTGTAAAGGGGCCTAGCTCCTACAATGAGCAGTTCTTC
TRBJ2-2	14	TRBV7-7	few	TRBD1	CASSRQGVDGELFF	TGTGCCAGCAGCCGACAGGGGGTGGACGGGGAGCTGTTTTTT
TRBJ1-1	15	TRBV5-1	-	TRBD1	CASSSGGQERTEAFF	TGCGCCAGCAGCTCGGGGGGACAGGAGAGAACTGAAGCTTTCTTT
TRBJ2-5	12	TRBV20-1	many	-	CSAWHGQETQYF	TGCAGTGCGTGGCACGGCCAAGAGACCCAGTACTTC
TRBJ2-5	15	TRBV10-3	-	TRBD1	CAISADGTGKETQYF	TGTGCCATCAGTGCGGACGGGACAGGGAAGGAGACCCAGTACTTC
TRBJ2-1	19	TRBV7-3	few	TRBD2	CASSLRAGGLDFPYNEQFF	TGTGCCAGCAGCTTAAGGGCGGGAGGTTTAGATTTTCCCTACAATGAGCAGTTCTTC
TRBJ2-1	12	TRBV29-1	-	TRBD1	CSAVAGGNEQFF	TGCAGCGCCGTGGCAGGGGGCAATGAGCAGTTCTTC
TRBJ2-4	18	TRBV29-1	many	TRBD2	CSVEDYASGRATKNIQYF	TGCAGCGTTGAAGATTACGCTAGCGGGAGGGCCACCAAAAACATTCAGTACTTC
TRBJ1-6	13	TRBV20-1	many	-	CSANRDSDSPLHF	TGCAGTGCCAACCGGGACTCCGATTCACCCCTCCACTTT
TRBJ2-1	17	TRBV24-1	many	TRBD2	CATSDDSLAGGPNEQFF	TGTGCCACCAGTGATGATTCACTAGCGGGAGGTCCAAATGAGCAGTTCTTC
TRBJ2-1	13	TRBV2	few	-	CASSEPAGDEQFF	TGTGCCAGCAGTGAACCAGCGGGTGATGAGCAGTTCTTC
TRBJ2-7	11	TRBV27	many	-	CASSSGVEQYF	TGTGCCAGCAGCTCAGGGGTAGAGCAGTACTTC
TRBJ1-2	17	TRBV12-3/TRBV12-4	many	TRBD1	CASRSDPGQGLSDGYTF	TGTGCCAGCAGATCAGACCCGGGACAGGGACTTTCGGATGGCTACACCTTC
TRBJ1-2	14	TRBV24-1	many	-	CATSDRTVNYGYTF	TGTGCCACCAGTGATCGGACGGTCAACTATGGCTACACCTTC
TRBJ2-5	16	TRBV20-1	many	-	CSARSGSGTFQETQYF	TGCAGTGCTAGATCCGGGAGTGGTACCTTCCAAGAGACCCAGTACTTC
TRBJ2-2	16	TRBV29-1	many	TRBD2	CSVAASGRAVSGELFF	TGCAGCGTTGCGGCTAGCGGGAGGGCCGTCAGCGGGGAGCTGTTTTTT
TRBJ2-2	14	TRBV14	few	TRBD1	CASSDRAYTGELFF	TGTGCCAGCAGCGACAGGGCATACACCGGGGAGCTGTTTTTT
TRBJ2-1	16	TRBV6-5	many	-	CASSYMASSTYNEQFF	TGTGCCAGCAGTTACATGGCTAGCTCAACTTACAATGAGCAGTTCTTC
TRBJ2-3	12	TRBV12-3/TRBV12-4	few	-	CACRRETDTQYF	TGTGCCTGCCGGAGGGAAACAGATACGCAGTATTTT
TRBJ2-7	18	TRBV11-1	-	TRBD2	CASSVSRASGLSSYEQYF	TGTGCCAGCAGCGTTAGTAGGGCTAGCGGGTTAAGCTCCTACGAGCAGTACTTC
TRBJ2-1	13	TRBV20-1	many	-	CSAAGPSYNEQFF	TGCAGTGCTGCCGGGCCCTCCTACAATGAGCAGTTCTTC
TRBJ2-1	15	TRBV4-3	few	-	CASSQVPRENNEQFF	TGCGCCAGCAGCCAGGTCCCCCGGGAAAACAATGAGCAGTTCTTC
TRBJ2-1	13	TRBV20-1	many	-	CSAREYADNEQFF	TGCAGTGCTAGAGAATACGCTGACAATGAGCAGTTCTTC
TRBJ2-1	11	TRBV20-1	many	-	CSASDLNEQFF	TGCAGTGCTAGTGACCTCAATGAGCAGTTCTTC
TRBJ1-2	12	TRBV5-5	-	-	CASRNREDGYTF	TGTGCCAGCAGGAACAGGGAGGATGGCTACACCTTC
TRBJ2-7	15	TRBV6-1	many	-	CASSLNMGDPYEQYF	TGTGCCAGCAGTCTAAATATGGGGGATCCCTACGAGCAGTACTTC
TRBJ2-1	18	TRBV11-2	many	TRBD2	CASSPTSGRASSYNEQFF	TGTGCCAGCAGCCCGACTAGCGGGAGGGCGAGCTCCTACAATGAGCAGTTCTTC
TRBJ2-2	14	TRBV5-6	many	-	CASSLRSNTGELFF	TGTGCCAGCAGCTTACGGAGCAACACCGGGGAGCTGTTTTTT
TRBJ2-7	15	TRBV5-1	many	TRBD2	CASSSTSGIRNEQYF	TGCGCCAGCAGCTCGACTAGCGGGATTCGGAACGAGCAGTACTTC
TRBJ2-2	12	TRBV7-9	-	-	CASAPAPGELFF	TGTGCCAGCGCCCCGGCTCCGGGGGAGCTGTTTTTT
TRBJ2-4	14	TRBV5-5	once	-	CASSLPGAKNIQYF	TGTGCCAGCAGCTTGCCAGGTGCCAAAAACATTCAGTACTTC
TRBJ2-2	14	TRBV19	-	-	CASKVMGNTGELFF	TGTGCCAGTAAAGTCATGGGGAACACCGGGGAGCTGTTTTTT
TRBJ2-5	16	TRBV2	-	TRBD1	CASFKNRGSFEETRYF	TGTGCCAGCTTCAAGAACAGGGGATCCTTCGAAGAGACCCGGTACTTC
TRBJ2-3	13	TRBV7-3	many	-	CASSLNRRDTQYF	TGTGCCAGCAGCTTAAACCGACGAGATACGCAGTATTTT
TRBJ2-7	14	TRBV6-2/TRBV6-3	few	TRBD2	CASSYSSGSREQYF	TGTGCCAGCAGTTACTCTAGCGGGAGTCGCGAGCAGTACTTC